What follows are 3 T cell receptor beta chains derived from one specimen sequenced in a study of T cell changes during pregnancy in multiple sclerosis. Measured with immunoSEQ multiplex PCR; TCRdb has only the in-frame clones, and not every one. The profile shows around 70,000 clones, roughly 92% of them singletons. This material consisted of peripheral blood, taken in the second trimester of pregnancy. The receptors come from a female donor with multiple sclerosis, enrolled in a pregnancy study.

The chain carries TRBV5-6 and TRBJ1-2, with D possibly being TRBD1 (6 bases). This CDR3 is built from 15 residues. V lost 4 bases and J lost 4, with 17 bases in between. The germline V gene has CDR1 SGHDT and CDR2 YYEEEE. CDR3 region: CASSTGTGMGYGYTF. The CDR3 DNA reads as TGTGCCAGCAGCACTGGAACAGGGATGGGCTATGGCTACACCTTC.

The V call is TRBV29-1, the J call TRBJ2-7, with 10 bases that match TRBD1. The trim removed 6 bases at V and 5 bases at J, leaving 7 bases unmatched. The CDR3 covers 13 residues. CDR1 is SQVTM and CDR2 is ANQGSEA in the germline V gene. CDR3 sequence: CSVDPGTGDEQYF. The CDR3 nucleotides are TGCAGCGTGGACCCCGGGACAGGGGACGAGCAGTACTTC.

V gene TRBV2 combines with J gene TRBJ1-6, with 9 bases fitting TRBD1. The V gene end was trimmed by 8 bases and the J gene end by 7 bases; junction bases not matched to a gene: 6. Germline CDR1 reads SNHLY; CDR2 reads FYNNEI. The CDR3 runs 14 residues. CDR3 nucleotide sequence: TGTGCCAGCGCGGACAGGGGCCGCAATTCACCCCTCCACTTT. It specifies CASADRGRNSPLHF. Complete variable domain (other parts from reference TRBV2 and TRBJ1-6): EPEVTQTPSHQVTQMGQEVILRCVPISNHLYFYWYRQILGQKVEFLVSFYNNEISEKSEIFDDQFSVERPDGSNFTLKIRSTKLEDSAMYFCASADRGRNSPLHFGNGTRLTVT.